The 10 T cell receptor beta chains below come from one sample, sequenced in a study of CD8 T cells in ankylosing spondylitis. The study's findings and limits: A motif in TCR beta, a set of eight or nine highly homologous variants, appeared characteristic of ankylosing spondylitis blood.

TCRdb itself ran the 5' RACE reads through MiXCR, one entry per CDR3 protein. Of under 550,000 distinct CDR3 sequences listed, about 24% are singletons. What these receptors recognize is not known. Sequencing used blood, either unsorted or a sorted T cell fraction (not recorded which). Source of these receptors: a male donor with ankylosing spondylitis.

The V gene is TRBV4-1, the J gene TRBJ2-7; 12 bases align to TRBD1. In germline, CDR1 is MGHRA, CDR2 YSYEKL. The CDR3 consists of 15 residues. The ends lost 3 bases at V and 2 bases at J; junction bases unmatched: 2. The CDR3 DNA reads TGCGCCAGCAGCCAGGGGACAGGGGGCACCTACGAGCAGTACTTC. The encoded protein is CASSQGTGGTYEQYF.

V and J are TRBV10-3 and TRBJ2-7; 9 bases are shared with TRBD1. This CDR3 has 15 amino acids. V shed 0 bases, J shed 4 bases, and the junction held 4 bases outside the gene matches. CDR1 and CDR2 from the germline V gene are ENHRY and SYGVKD. Here the CDR3 reads CAISESRDRVYEQYV. DNA for the CDR3: TGTGCCATCAGTGAGTCGCGGGACAGGGTTTACGAGCAGTACGTC.

The chain carries TRBV2 and TRBJ1-2; D unclear. Germline-derived CDR1 and CDR2 are SNHLY and FYNNEI. The length of the CDR3 is 13 residues. The V end lost 7 bases, the J end lost 8 bases, and 17 bases lay between the germline ends. CDR3 DNA: TGTGCCAGCACCAGATCCGATACGGGCGGCTACACCTTC. This gives the protein CASTRSDTGGYTF.

This chain connects TRBV7-6 to TRBJ1-4; D remains ambiguous. Trimming shortened V by 2 bases and J by 8 bases, and 9 bases separated the two germline ends. This CDR3 region has 13 residues. Per germline, CDR1 SGHVS and CDR2 FNYEAQ. The CDR3 loop is CASSLSVEEKLFF. The DNA of the CDR3 is TGTGCCAGCAGCTTATCCGTGGAGGAAAAACTGTTTTTT.

The chain links TRBV5-6 to TRBJ2-1, with 8 bases identical to TRBD2. The CDR3 runs to 16 residues. With V trimmed by 5 bases and J by 8 bases, 15 bases remained unmatched. Germline V CDR1 and CDR2: SGHDT, YYEEEE. CDR3 DNA: TGTGCCAGCAGGATAAGAGGAAGCGGGAGACTGGATGAGCAGTTCTTC. Translation gives CASRIRGSGRLDEQFF.

This chain connects TRBV20-1 to TRBJ2-1; a weak D match, TRBD2 (6 bases). The CDR3 is made up of 16 amino acids. Germline assignment: CDR1 DFQATT and CDR2 SNEGSKA (reference sequence). V lost 4 bases to trimming and J lost 0 bases, with 16 bases between them. As DNA, the CDR3 is TGCAGTGCTAAAAGTTATAGCGGTAGCTCCTACAATGAGCAGTTCTTC. Residues: CSAKSYSGSSYNEQFF.

The chain couples TRBV11-1 to TRBJ2-1; D unclear. The V gene lost 2 bases and the J gene lost 0 bases, with 11 bases spanning the gap. Germline values: CDR1 SGHAT, CDR2 FQDESV (reference sequence). The CDR3 length is 16 residues. CDR3 DNA sequence: TGTGCCAGCAGCTTACGAGACCCCAGCTCCTACAATGAGCAGTTCTTC. The encoded protein is CASSLRDPSSYNEQFF.

The rearrangement joins TRBV12-3 or TRBV12-4 to TRBJ2-1; the D gene could be TRBD1 or TRBD2 (6 bases each). The CDR3 consists of 15 residues. V was cut by 5 bases and J by 1 base, with 12 bases left in between. The CDR3 region is CASSKGGRSYNEQFF. For the CDR3, the DNA is TGTGCCAGCAGTAAAGGGGGGCGATCCTACAATGAGCAGTTCTTC.

This clonotype occurred many times. This chain connects TRBV7-2 to TRBJ2-1; TRBD2 agrees at 11 bases. The germline V gene has CDR1 SGHTA and CDR2 FQGNSA. The ends lost 1 base at V and 5 bases at J; junction bases unmatched: 1. This CDR3 region has 15 residues. CDR3 residues: CASSLGLAGNNEQFF. CDR3 sequence (DNA): TGTGCCAGCAGCTTAGGACTAGCGGGAAACAATGAGCAGTTCTTC.

This clonotype was observed a few times. The chain employs TRBV12-3 or TRBV12-4 and TRBJ1-1, with 7 bases matching TRBD1. The CDR3 has 14 residues. V dropped 6 bases and J dropped 5; count of bases not matched to a gene: 9. The CDR3 DNA reads TGTGCCAGCAGCCCGGGACAGACCGCGACTGAAGCTTTCTTT. This gives the protein CASSPGQTATEAFF.